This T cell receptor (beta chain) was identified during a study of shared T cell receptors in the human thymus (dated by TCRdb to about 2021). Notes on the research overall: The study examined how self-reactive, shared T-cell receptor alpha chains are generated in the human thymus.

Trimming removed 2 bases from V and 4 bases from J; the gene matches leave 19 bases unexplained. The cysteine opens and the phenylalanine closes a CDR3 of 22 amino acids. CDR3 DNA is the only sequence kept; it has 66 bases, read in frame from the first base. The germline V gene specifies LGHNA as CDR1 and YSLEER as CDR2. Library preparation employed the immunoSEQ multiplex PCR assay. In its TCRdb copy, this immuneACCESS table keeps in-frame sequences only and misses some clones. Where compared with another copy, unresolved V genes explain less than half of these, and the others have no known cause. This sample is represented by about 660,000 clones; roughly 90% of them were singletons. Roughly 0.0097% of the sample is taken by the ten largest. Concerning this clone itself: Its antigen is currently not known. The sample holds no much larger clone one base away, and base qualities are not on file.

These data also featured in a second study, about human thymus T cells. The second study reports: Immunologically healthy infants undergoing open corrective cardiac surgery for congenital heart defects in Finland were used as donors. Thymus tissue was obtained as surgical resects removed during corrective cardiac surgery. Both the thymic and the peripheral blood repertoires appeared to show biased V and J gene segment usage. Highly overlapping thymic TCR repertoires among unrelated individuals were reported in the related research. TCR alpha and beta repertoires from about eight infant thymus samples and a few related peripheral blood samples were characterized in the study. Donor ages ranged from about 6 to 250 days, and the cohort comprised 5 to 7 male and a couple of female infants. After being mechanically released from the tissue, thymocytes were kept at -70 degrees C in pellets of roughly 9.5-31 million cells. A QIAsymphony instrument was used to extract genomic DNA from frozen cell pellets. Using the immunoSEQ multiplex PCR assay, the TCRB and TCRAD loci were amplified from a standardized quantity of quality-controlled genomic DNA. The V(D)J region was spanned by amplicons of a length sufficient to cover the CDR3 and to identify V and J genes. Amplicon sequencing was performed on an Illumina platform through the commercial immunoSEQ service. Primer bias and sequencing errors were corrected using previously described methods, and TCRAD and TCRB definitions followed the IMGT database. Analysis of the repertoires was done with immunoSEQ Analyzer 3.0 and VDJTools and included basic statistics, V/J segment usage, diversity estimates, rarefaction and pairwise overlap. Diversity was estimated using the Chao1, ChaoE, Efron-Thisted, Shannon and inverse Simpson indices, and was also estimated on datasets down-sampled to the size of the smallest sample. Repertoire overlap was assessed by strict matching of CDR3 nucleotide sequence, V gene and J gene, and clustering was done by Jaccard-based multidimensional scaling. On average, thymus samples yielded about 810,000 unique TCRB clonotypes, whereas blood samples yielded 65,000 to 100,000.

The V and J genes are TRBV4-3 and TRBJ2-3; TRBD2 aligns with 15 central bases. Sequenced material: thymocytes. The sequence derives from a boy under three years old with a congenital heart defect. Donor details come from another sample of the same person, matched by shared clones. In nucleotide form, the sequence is TGCGCCAGCAGCCAAAGGGGCGGGGACGGGACTAGCGGGAGGCGGGCCCCAGATACGCAGTATTTT. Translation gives CASSQRGGDGTSGRRAPDTQYF.